This T cell receptor (beta chain) is drawn from a study of cytomegalovirus exposure and HLA in healthy donors (dated by TCRdb to the late 2010s). With regard to the full study: An earlier analysis of some 600 of the donors reported about 300 Gb of sequence data and approximately 120 million unique TCR beta sequences obtained from approximately 180 million T cells. The study was designed to test whether signatures of past pathogen exposure could be identified by cataloging public T cell receptors. An early release that covered fewer than 800 HLA-typed donors contained approximately 290 gigabases of sequencing data and approximately 85 million unique TCR sequences. An earlier analysis of roughly 580 of the donors used high-throughput TCR beta sequencing to judge whether each TCR beta V gene segment behaved as functional or pseudogenic. To predict cytomegalovirus infection status, the study brought together high-throughput TCR immunosequencing, statistical association of individual TCRs with disease status, and machine learning. Alongside the repertoire data, information on donor age, sex, ethnicity and CMV serostatus was compiled. A separate validation cohort of about 110 different subjects was used in addition to the approximately 640-subject first cohort. Rather than drawing on any new phenotypic data, the later analysis identified candidate immune exposures from TCR beta sequences and the way those sequences occurred across donors. The number of donors typed differed by locus, with 629-630 for A, B, C, DRB1 and DQB1, roughly 520 for DQA1, 600 to 610 for DPA1, and around 450 for DPB1. About 5 DR-DQ haplotypes were handled as single units for association and clustering, since linkage in the cohort was strong. All discovery cohort repertoires had been generated using a single sequencing platform. Of the roughly 400 genotyped donors, over 70% fell in the genetic ancestry cluster associated with self-reported Caucasian donors. A later analysis re-examined previously published TCR beta repertoires from about 700 donors and added high-resolution HLA genotyping to investigate patterns of TCR occurrence. HLA typing included class I and class II loci at four-digit resolution. The study used immunosequencing to profile the T cell repertoires of approximately 650 subjects and linked those repertoires to cytomegalovirus serostatus. On average, 235,054 unique TCR beta nucleotide sequences were sequenced per donor among fewer than 500 genotyped donors of the cohort, with 15% to 20% of those sequences being non-productive. Genome-wide SNP genotypes for about 65% of the 666 donors were used in a later genetic analysis, which treated that subset as a discovery cohort.

In total, 630 or so healthy bone marrow donors made up the cohort. At the time of sampling, all cohort members were nominally healthy, though unrecorded immune exposures were likely present. The donor was CMV seronegative and belonged to the group of 320 or so seronegative cohort members. A peripheral blood sample was collected from each donor, and TCR beta sequencing was performed on peripheral blood mononuclear cells. Genomic DNA extraction from the blood cell samples was performed with the Qiagen DNeasy Blood Extraction Kit. As for this clone: No antigen is known for it. No base quality information exists; no much larger clone differs at one position.

V and J are trimmed by 4 bases and 8 bases, and the gene matches miss 5 bases of the junction. The CDR3 covers 13 residues, taking in both the cysteine and the phenylalanine. The kept DNA is CDR3 alone, 39 bases in frame from the first base. Per the germline V gene, SGHTA is the CDR1 and FQGNSA is the CDR2. The paper as a whole reports these results and caveats: Across donors, most TCR sequences were observed very rarely, whereas some public TCRs were present in many individuals. Compared with equally common non-associated chains, HLA-associated TCR beta chains in a later analysis were more clonally expanded and had lower generation probabilities. Some IMGT-functional V segments, including TRBV6-2 and TRBV6-3, could not be distinguished by the 87-base-pair reads and were therefore excluded. According to a later analysis, parvovirus B19, influenza, CMV and Epstein-Barr virus appeared linked to several top co-occurrence clusters. A total of around 150 TCR beta chains were listed by the study as associated with cytomegalovirus. A later genetic analysis reported fewer N-insertions in productive TCRs among donors in an Asian-associated ancestry cluster than the roughly 620-donor mean. Presence/absence analyses assumed roughly uniform sequencing depth across donors, an assumption that may not hold. Most CMV-associated TCR beta chains appeared to be HLA-restricted in a later analysis, and the HLA associations seemed to be driven largely by CMV exposure. A further reported finding was that TCR beta sequences accurately predicted the HLA-A and HLA-B alleles for most subjects in the first cohort. In this cohort, only TCR beta chains were sequenced, and detectable features were limited by the absence of alpha or paired-chain data. A few of the identified cytomegalovirus-associated TCR beta chains were confirmed in vitro to be specific for cytomegalovirus antigens. Cytomegalovirus status was reported to be diagnosed by the classifier with high specificity and sensitivity in both the original and validation cohorts. A cluster of highly shared sequence variants was judged likely to represent a technical artifact of the sequencing pipeline. V-gene and J-gene trimming of TCR beta chains was associated with a missense DCLRE1C variant in a later genetic analysis, and the association was replicated in an independent cohort. Correlated functional status among segregating V segments might reflect linkage disequilibrium, but an unknown experimental factor could not be ruled out. According to the authors, the approach could potentially be generalized to other disease states and immunological phenotypes. A later analysis associated 17,000 or so TCR beta sequences with specific HLA alleles at a false discovery rate of 0.05. In an earlier analysis of approximately 590 of the donors, most TCR beta V segments appeared in productive rearrangements about 87% or about 30% of the time, broadly matching IMGT annotations. Immune exposure information for the cohort was limited to CMV serostatus. When HLA alleles, especially DR and DQ, strongly co-occurred, TCR associations were difficult to assign to individual alleles. About 15 rarely observed V segments, including chromosome 9 orphons, were excluded from the earlier analysis of several hundred of the donors because counts were too low. According to a later analysis, TCR association rates differed among HLA loci, with DRB1 alleles showing the most associated TCRs and HLA-C alleles showing the fewest. Because some donors lacked HLA typing at each locus, the association tests relied only on the typed subset.

The protocol used for the library was the immunoSEQ multiplex PCR assay. For the multiplex PCR, a mixture combining 60 forward primers for TCR Vbeta segments and 13 reverse primers for TCR Jbeta segments was used. A multiplex PCR assay on genomic DNA amplified the CDR3 region of rearranged TCR beta genes. The Illumina HiSeq System was used to sequence the amplified TCR beta libraries as 87-base-pair reads. As for how the authors treated the data: A later analysis counted about 76 million unique TCR beta chains across the 600 to 850 repertoires, and about 10 million of these chains were shared by at least two donors. To remove PCR and sequencing errors, raw reads were error-corrected and collapsed into unique sequences using a nearest-neighbor algorithm that merged closely related sequences. V, D and J gene segments were assigned by aligning CDR3 sequences to IMGT reference sequences. For a sequence to be retained, a match of at least six nucleotides was required to both a V gene segment and a J gene segment. A rearrangement counted as productive if the CDR3 had no stop codons and remained in frame with V and J, and every other rearrangement counted as non-productive. CDR3 was defined according to IMGT convention as the region running from the second conserved V-encoded cysteine to the conserved J-encoded phenylalanine. The earlier analysis of 587 of the donors excluded any sequence lacking an unambiguous match to a single V gene segment. In an earlier analysis of approximately 610 of the donors, V segments were called functional above 56.7% productive rearrangements and were called segregating when the between-donor standard deviation exceeded 5%. A statistical classification framework was built to diagnose cytomegalovirus status from the catalog of TCR beta chain sequences. A later analysis assigned V and J genes by comparing TCR nucleotide sequences with IMGT/GENE-DB human TR gene sequences. In a later analysis, CDR3 sequences and most-parsimonious VDJ recombination scenarios were assigned using the TCRdist pipeline. In a later analysis, each TCR beta chain was defined by its CDR3 amino acid sequence together with its V-gene family, and reads without a unique V-gene family were excluded. In a later analysis, fewer than 650 highly shared, low-generation-probability nucleotide sequences were removed to address suspected cross-contamination and a sequencing artifact. In a later analysis, a clonal expansion index for each public chain was calculated from normalized within-repertoire ranks of inferred template counts. In a later analysis, generation probabilities were computed with a VDJ recombination model fitted to out-of-frame rearrangements, and the resulting probabilities were checked against IGoR. In a later analysis, hypergeometric tests were used to score TCR-TCR, TCR-HLA and TCR-CMV co-occurrence, with a repertoire-size bias correction applied to TCR pairs. To estimate false discovery rates, a later analysis permuted the HLA or CMV assignments 20 times. In a later analysis, co-occurring TCRs were grouped using DBSCAN, with TCRdist sequence similarity added in when clustering inside HLA-allele-positive subsets. Repertoires with fewer than 30,000 or more than 120,000 public chains, plus five repertoires with anomalous nucleotide sharing, were excluded from co-occurrence clustering. This immuneACCESS table, as held by TCRdb, lists in-frame sequences with V and J called but not all clones. Of the missing ones, under half trace to an unresolved V gene in checked studies; the others have no known cause. That table supplies the V and J calls and clone size; D and trimming were determined from the DNA. The sample table contains about 180,000 clones; only one count was recorded for less than 80% of them. The top ten constitute roughly 1.6% of the sample.

The V gene is TRBV7-2 and the J gene is TRBJ1-2; a stretch of 9 junction bases matches TRBD1. The sequence was collected from a man younger than 35 in good health and CMV-seronegative. Sample: PBMCs. The DNA reads as follows: TGTGCCAGCAGCTCGCGGACAGGGGACGGCTACACCTTC. This yields the protein CASSSRTGDGYTF.